The rows below give T cell receptor beta chains drawn from one sample of a study of blood T cells in healthy people across ages. Each CDR3 protein is one row after TCRdb ran MiXCR on the 5' RACE reads. Seen here are 1.5 million to 2 million distinct CDR3 sequences, 28% observed once, and the top ten hold 7.7%. The sequenced sample was blood. These receptors came from a woman aged 25 to 45 in good health. Each CDR3 is given with its conserved first and last residue. D genes are given only for firm matches. A clone size is listed for some rows: how often the clone was seen (once, few, many), or a class if it is expanded.

J gene	clone size	V gene	D gene	CDR3 protein	CDR3 DNA
TRBJ2-5	many	TRBV25-1	NA	CASSDPGFGTQYF	TGTGCCAGCAGTGACCCCGGGTTTGGAACCCAGTACTTC
TRBJ2-1	few	TRBV2	NA	CASNRQGLSSYNEQFF	TGTGCCAGCAACCGACAGGGACTCAGCTCCTACAATGAGCAGTTCTTC
TRBJ2-7	few	TRBV12-3/TRBV12-4	TRBD1	CASSRGRWNEQYF	TGTGCCAGCAGCAGGGGGCGCTGGAACGAGCAGTACTTC
TRBJ2-3	NA	TRBV20-1	TRBD2	CSARPSTSGSPPDTQYF	TGCAGTGCTAGGCCCTCCACTAGCGGGAGTCCCCCAGATACGCAGTATTTT
TRBJ2-1	once	TRBV27	NA	CASSYGLGYNGQFF	TGTGCCAGCAGTTACGGGCTGGGTTACAATGGGCAGTTCTTC
TRBJ1-5	many	TRBV12-3/TRBV12-4	TRBD1	CASRRDRGQPQHF	TGTGCCAGCAGGAGGGACAGGGGTCAGCCCCAGCATTTT
TRBJ2-7	few	TRBV5-1	NA	CASSLGENSYEQYF	TGCGCCAGCAGCTTGGGCGAGAACTCCTACGAGCAGTACTTC
TRBJ1-2	NA	TRBV29-1	TRBD1	CRAQGTYGYTF	TGCAGGGCACAGGGGACATATGGCTACACCTTC
TRBJ2-5	many	TRBV29-1	NA	CSVDREQETQYF	TGCAGCGTTGACAGGGAACAAGAGACCCAGTACTTC
TRBJ2-1	NA	TRBV6-2/TRBV6-3	TRBD2	CASSYRLAGGVNEQFF	TGTGCCAGCAGTTACCGACTAGCGGGAGGTGTCAATGAGCAGTTCTTC
TRBJ2-7	many	TRBV29-1	TRBD1	CSVVGTGEEQYF	TGCAGCGTTGTAGGGACAGGGGAAGAGCAGTACTTC
TRBJ2-3	NA	TRBV5-1	NA	CASSRGTREIADTQYF	TGCGCCAGCAGCCGGGGGACACGTGAGATCGCAGATACGCAGTATTTT
TRBJ2-3	few	TRBV20-1	NA	CSADGGILPDTQYF	TGCAGTGCCGATGGAGGGATCCTCCCAGATACGCAGTATTTT
TRBJ1-4	many	TRBV29-1	NA	CSVKLDGWNEKLFF	TGCAGCGTTAAATTGGACGGCTGGAATGAAAAACTGTTTTTT
TRBJ1-2	NA	TRBV5-5	NA	CASSLSDYGYIF	TGTGCCAGCAGCTTGTCTGACTATGGCTACATCTTC
TRBJ2-6	many	TRBV2	NA	CASRATAAYGANVLTF	TGTGCCAGCAGGGCGACAGCTGCTTACGGGGCCAACGTCCTGACTTTC
TRBJ2-5	NA	TRBV14	NA	CASSQALGRQETQYF	TGTGCCAGCAGCCAAGCCCTTGGCAGACAAGAGACCCAGTACTTC
TRBJ1-4	many	TRBV20-1	NA	CSARDPSKGGNEKLFF	TGCAGTGCTAGAGACCCCTCTAAGGGGGGTAATGAAAAACTGTTTTTT
TRBJ2-1	NA	TRBV5-1	NA	CASRGTPSYNEQFF	TGCGCCAGCAGGGGAACCCCCTCCTACAATGAGCAGTTCTTC
TRBJ2-1	NA	TRBV28	NA	CASSALESSYNEQFF	TGTGCCAGCAGTGCCTTGGAAAGCTCCTACAATGAGCAGTTCTTC
TRBJ2-5	few	TRBV2	NA	CASIWPGVETQYF	TGTGCCAGCATCTGGCCCGGGGTAGAGACCCAGTACTTC
TRBJ1-1	NA	TRBV5-1	TRBD1	CASSYRGPGEAFF	TGCGCCAGCAGTTACAGGGGGCCGGGTGAAGCTTTCTTT
TRBJ2-4	few	TRBV25-1	NA	CASSEFGGGKNIQYF	TGTGCCAGCAGTGAATTTGGAGGTGGCAAAAACATTCAGTACTTC
TRBJ2-7	NA	TRBV20-1	TRBD1	CSARDREVPPAGEQYF	TGCAGTGCTAGGGACAGGGAAGTCCCCCCGGCGGGCGAGCAGTACTTC
TRBJ2-1	many	TRBV12-3/TRBV12-4	TRBD1	CASTRDRVYEQFF	TGTGCCAGCACCAGAGACAGGGTCTACGAGCAGTTCTTC